A single sample is the source of the 11 T cell receptor beta chains below, sequenced in a study of blood T cell repertoires in COVID-19. The assay was immunoSEQ multiplex PCR, and TCRdb's table has in-frame clones only and misses some. This sample has 50,000 to 75,000 clones, with around 77% found just once. The sequenced material came from peripheral blood. All receptors derive from a man older than 75 with active or convalescent COVID-19.

This rearrangement joins TRBV6-2 or TRBV6-3 to TRBJ2-7; D perhaps matches TRBD2 (6 bases). Germline V gene lookup returns CDR1 MNHEY and CDR2 SVGEGT. Trimming took 2 bases from V and 3 from J, leaving 11 bases between them. There are 14 residues in the CDR3. CDR3 protein: CASSYGRGIYEQYF. The CDR3 DNA reads as TGTGCCAGCAGTTACGGCCGGGGGATCTACGAGCAGTACTTC.

The CDR3: CATQPGHYNEQFF. CDR3 bases: TGTGCCACGCAACCGGGACACTACAATGAGCAGTTCTTC. The V and J genes are TRBV24-1 and TRBJ2-1; D perhaps matches TRBD1 (6 bases). CDR3 length equals 13 residues. The germline V gene has CDR1 KGHDR and CDR2 SFDVKD. Trimming took 10 bases from V and 3 from J, leaving 12 bases between them.

V is TRBV6-2 or TRBV6-3 and J is TRBJ2-2, with a weak D call TRBD1 (6 bases). The CDR3 extends over 15 amino acids. Germline V gene lookup returns CDR1 MNHEY and CDR2 SVGEGT. With 5 bases removed from V and 4 bases from J, the gap between germline ends came to 14 bases. CDR3 sequence (DNA): TGTGCCAGCAGTCAACAGGGAGACGGCACCGGGGAGCTGTTTTTT. Amino acids: CASSQQGDGTGELFF.

The CDR3 loop is CASSEGPGYGEQFF. CDR3 coding DNA: TGTGCCAGCAGTGAAGGTCCAGGTTATGGTGAGCAGTTCTTC. The chain employs TRBV6-1 and TRBJ2-1; D remains ambiguous. V was clipped by 1 base and J by 9 bases, with 13 bases between them. The germline gives CDR1 MNHNS, CDR2 SASEGT. CDR3 length equals 14 residues.

The rearrangement links TRBV15 to TRBJ2-1, with D perhaps TRBD1 (6 bases). The germline V gene encodes CDR1 LNHNV and CDR2 YYDKDF (reference sequence). V was shortened by 6 bases and J by 9 bases, with 12 bases between the two germline ends. The CDR3 is made up of 12 amino acids. The CDR3 DNA reads as TGTGCCACCAGTCCACAGGGTCTTGAGCAGTTCTTC. Its protein is CATSPQGLEQFF.

The gene calls are TRBV10-2 and TRBJ2-3; 7 bases are shared with TRBD2. The trim removed 8 bases at V and 3 bases at J, leaving 5 bases unmatched. The CDR3 extends over 13 amino acids. CDR1 is WSHSY, CDR2 SAAADI, per germline. The CDR3 coding sequence is TGCGCCAGCGGCCTAGCGGATACAGATACGCAGTATTTT. Translating gives CASGLADTDTQYF.

The CDR3 protein is CATYRGRANTEAFF. CDR3 in DNA: TGTGCCACATACAGGGGTCGGGCGAACACTGAAGCTTTCTTT. This chain links TRBV28 with TRBJ1-1; 7 nucleotides agree with TRBD1. The V segment lost 10 bases and the J segment 1 base; nucleotides outside the gene matches: 9. The V gene's germline CDR1 is MDHEN and CDR2 SYDVKM. This CDR3 is built from 14 residues.

This clone has only a few counts. The rearrangement joins TRBV14 to TRBJ2-1; perhaps TRBD2 as D (6 bases). Trimming cost V 4 bases and J 8 bases, with 9 bases left between them. CDR3 size: 12 residues. The germline V gene encodes CDR1 SGHDN and CDR2 FVKESK. The chain's CDR3 is CASSLVADEQFF. CDR3 DNA: TGTGCCAGCAGCCTTGTAGCGGATGAGCAGTTCTTC.

This chain joins TRBV2 and TRBJ2-2; 10 bases map to TRBD1. Germline V gene sequence: CDR1 SNHLY, CDR2 FYNNEI. The V gene end was trimmed by 8 bases and the J gene end by 6 bases; junction bases not matched to a gene: 12. This CDR3 contains 16 residues. The CDR3 sequence: CASLLPGQGTPGELFF. In DNA form, the CDR3 reads TGTGCCAGCCTACTGCCGGGACAGGGGACCCCCGGGGAGCTGTTTTTT. The full variable domain, with the rest looked up from reference TRBV2 and TRBJ2-2, is EPEVTQTPSHQVTQMGQEVILRCVPISNHLYFYWYRQILGQKVEFLVSFYNNEISEKSEIFDDQFSVERPDGSNFTLKIRSTKLEDSAMYFCASLLPGQGTPGELFFGEGSRLTVL.

The genes are TRBV7-9 and TRBJ1-2; the D is unclear. Germline V gene lookup returns CDR1 SEHNR and CDR2 FQNEAQ (reference sequence). This CDR3 has 16 residues. Trimming shortened V by 2 bases and J by 4 bases, and 17 bases separated the two germline ends. CDR3 DNA sequence: TGTGCCAGCAGCTTATTGTCGGGGAAGTTAGGCTATGGCTACACCTTC. Translating gives CASSLLSGKLGYGYTF.

This clone was seen only a few times. V usage is TRBV27 and J usage is TRBJ1-6, with 10 bases identical to TRBD1. The CDR3 sequence is 14 residues long. CDR1 and CDR2 from the germline V gene are MNHEY and SMNVEV (reference sequence). V shed 3 bases, J shed 11 bases, and the junction held 4 bases outside the gene matches. In DNA form, the CDR3 reads TGTGCCAGCAGTTTCGGACAGGGGGGAACACCCCTCCACTTT. Encoded protein: CASSFGQGGTPLHF.